This TCR beta chain derives from a study of PD-1 blockade in classical Hodgkin lymphoma. The overall study: A 3 mg/kg intravenous dose of nivolumab was received by patients every 2 weeks. Study-level results: CD8+ TCR diversity did not rise significantly by C4D1, unlike CD4+. Repertoire differences have undefined causes, possibly disease activity or prior therapy.

The time point is: cycle 4 day 1 (C4D1), after 6 weeks of nivolumab. The patients all showed relapse after autologous stem cell transplantation, while their brentuximab vedotin exposure varied. A remark on this clone: What it binds is not known.

The method was immunoSEQ multiplex PCR; TCRdb's version includes in-frame clones alone and lacks a portion of them. The sample includes 41,000 or so clones, 65% to 70% of them seen just once. This CDR3 contains 17 residues. Germline V gene sequence: CDR1 SGDLS, CDR2 YYNGEE. V dropped 2 bases and J dropped 9; count of bases not matched to a gene: 13. The sequence derives from a human donor with classical Hodgkin lymphoma. The chain employs TRBV9 and TRBJ1-6; the match to TRBD1 covers 8 bases. This specimen consisted of peripheral blood mononuclear cells (PBMCs), obtained before the fourth cycle of nivolumab. CDR3 loop: CASSVGHSDRVGSPLHF. In DNA form, the CDR3 reads TGTGCCAGCAGCGTCGGTCACTCGGACAGGGTTGGTTCACCCCTCCACTTT.